This passage covers 5 T cell receptor beta chains from one sample sequenced in a study of blood T cell repertoires in COVID-19. Assay: immunoSEQ multiplex PCR; the TCRdb copy retains only in-frame clones and omits some. In the table there are a few hundred thousand clones, approximately 77% of which are singletons. Sequencing used peripheral blood. Receptor source: a human donor with acute or convalescent COVID-19. The donor label of this sample is uncertain.

The chain has TRBV5-5 and TRBJ1-2; D not resolved. Germline loops: CDR1 SGHKS, CDR2 YYEKEE (reference sequence). This CDR3 is built from 13 residues. Trimming stripped 4 bases from V and 4 bases from J, with 11 bases between. The CDR3 nucleotides read TGTGCCAGCAGCCTAGACGTACGCTATGGCTACACCTTC. Translated: CASSLDVRYGYTF.

This chain links TRBV18 with TRBJ1-4; unclear D gene. The germline V gene encodes CDR1 KGHSH and CDR2 LQKENI. V was trimmed by 2 bases and J by 3 bases, leaving 10 bases between them. The CDR3 runs to 15 residues. The DNA for the CDR3 is TGTGCCAGCTCACCAAGGCGGGCCGCTAATGAAAAACTGTTTTTT. It codes for CASSPRRAANEKLFF. Full variable domain (remainder filled in from reference TRBV18 and TRBJ1-4): NAGVMQNPRHLVRRRGQEARLRCSPMKGHSHVYWYRQLPEEGLKFMVYLQKENIIDESGMPKERFSAEFPKEGPSILRIQQVVRGDSAAYFCASSPRRAANEKLFFGSGTQLSVL.

The rearrangement links TRBV9 to TRBJ1-2; D is perhaps TRBD1 (6 bases). Trimming left V 3 bases short and J 3 bases short, with 15 bases between. Germline V CDR1 and CDR2: SGDLS, YYNGEE. The CDR3 sequence is 15 residues long. The CDR3 region is CASSARQAGDYGYTF. DNA of the CDR3: TGTGCCAGCAGCGCCCGACAGGCTGGGGACTATGGCTACACCTTC. The full variable domain, its missing parts supplied by reference TRBV9 and TRBJ1-2, is DSGVTQTPKHLITATGQRVTLRCSPRSGDLSVYWYQQSLDQGLQFLIQYYNGEERAKGNILERFSAQQFPDLHSELNLSSLELGDSALYFCASSARQAGDYGYTFGSGTRLTVV.

This chain connects TRBV5-1 to TRBJ1-2; TRBD1 agrees at 7 bases. Trimming took 3 bases from V and 2 from J; bases not matched to a gene: 16. The CDR3 spans 18 residues. Germline V gives CDR1 SGHRS, CDR2 YFSETQ. In DNA, the CDR3 is TGCGCCAGCAGCTCGCCCTGGAGCGCGACAGGGATAAACTATGGCTACACCTTC. This sequence encodes CASSSPWSATGINYGYTF.

The CDR3 coding sequence is TGTGCCAGCAGCTTGGTGGCGGTCATGAACACTGAAGCTTTCTTT. Translation gives CASSLVAVMNTEAFF. The chain links TRBV5-6 to TRBJ1-1; D gene uncertain. The germline V gene has CDR1 SGHDT and CDR2 YYEEEE. The CDR3 sequence is 15 residues long. Trimming pared 0 bases from V and 0 bases from J, leaving 9 bases between.